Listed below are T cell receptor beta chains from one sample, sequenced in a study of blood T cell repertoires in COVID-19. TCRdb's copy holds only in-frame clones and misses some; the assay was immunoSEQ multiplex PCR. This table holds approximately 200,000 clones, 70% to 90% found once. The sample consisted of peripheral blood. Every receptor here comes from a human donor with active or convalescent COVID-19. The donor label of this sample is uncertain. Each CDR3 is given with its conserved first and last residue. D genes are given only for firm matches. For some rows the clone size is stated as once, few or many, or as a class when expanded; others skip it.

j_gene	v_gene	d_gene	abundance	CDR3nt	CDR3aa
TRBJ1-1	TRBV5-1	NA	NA	TGCGCCAGCAGCTTGGGGCTGGGGGGGACTTACACTGAAGCTTTCTTT	CASSLGLGGTYTEAFF
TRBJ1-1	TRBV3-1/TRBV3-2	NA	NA	TGTGCCAGCAGGTCCCGGGATAAACTTGAAGCTTTCTTT	CASRSRDKLEAFF
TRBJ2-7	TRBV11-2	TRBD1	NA	TGTGCCAGCAGCTCAAACCCGGGACAGGGGAGGGGGTCCTACGAGCAGTACTTC	CASSSNPGQGRGSYEQYF
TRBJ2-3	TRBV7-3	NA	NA	TGTGCCAGCAGCTTAAGATCCCAGGGGTCAGATACGCAGTATTTT	CASSLRSQGSDTQYF
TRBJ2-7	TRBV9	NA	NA	TGTGCCAGCAGCGTAGCTACAGAGGACAGTTCTCCGTACTTC	CASSVATEDSSPYF
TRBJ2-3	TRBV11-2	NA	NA	TGTGCCAGCAGCTTATCCGTCTCGAGCACAGATACGCAGTATTTT	CASSLSVSSTDTQYF
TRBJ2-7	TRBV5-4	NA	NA	TGTGCCAGCAGCTCGCCGACCCCAGGGCCCTACGAGCAGTACTTC	CASSSPTPGPYEQYF
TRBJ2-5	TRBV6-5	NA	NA	TGTGCCAGCACCTGGTGGGGGCTGGAGACCCAGTACTTC	CASTWWGLETQYF
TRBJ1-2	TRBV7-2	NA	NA	TGTGCCAGCAGCTTAGCCCACAAGGGAGGTCGTGGCTACACCTTC	CASSLAHKGGRGYTF
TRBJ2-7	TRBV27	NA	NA	TGTGCCAGCAGTTGGGCTTTTTCCTCTACCGAGCAGTACTTC	CASSWAFSSTEQYF
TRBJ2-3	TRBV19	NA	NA	TGTGCCAGTCGGTCGGAGCGATATAGCACAGATACGCAGTATTTT	CASRSERYSTDTQYF
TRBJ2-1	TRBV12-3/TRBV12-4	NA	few	TGTGCCAGCAGTTTCCATAATGAGCAGTTCTTC	CASSFHNEQFF
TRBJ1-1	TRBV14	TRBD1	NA	TGTGCCAGCAGCCAATATAAGGGGGCGACTGAAGCTTTCTTT	CASSQYKGATEAFF
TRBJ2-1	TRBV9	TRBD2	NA	TGTGCCAGCAGCGTAGGCGGGGGGGGACTCAATGAGCAGTTCTTC	CASSVGGGGLNEQFF
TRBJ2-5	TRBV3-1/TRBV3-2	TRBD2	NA	TGTGCCAGCAGCCAAGACCAACCGGGAGGGCCTAAAGAGACCCAGTACTTC	CASSQDQPGGPKETQYF
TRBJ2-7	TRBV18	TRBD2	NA	TGTGCCAGCTCACCACCGGGACTAGCGGGAGGACACGAGCAGTACTTC	CASSPPGLAGGHEQYF
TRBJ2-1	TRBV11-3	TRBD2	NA	TGTGCCAGCAGCGGACTAGCGGGAGGGCTAGGAAACAATGAGCAGTTCTTC	CASSGLAGGLGNNEQFF
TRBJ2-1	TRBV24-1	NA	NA	TGTGCCACCAGTGATTCCACCTTCCAGGGTAGGGGCTACAATGAGCAGTTCTTC	CATSDSTFQGRGYNEQFF
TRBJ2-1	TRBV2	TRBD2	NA	TGTGCCAGCAGTAACCGGCGGGGGGGCCAGGGTGAGCAGTTCTTC	CASSNRRGGQGEQFF
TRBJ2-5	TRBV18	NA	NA	TGTGCCAGCTCACCAGTCCTCCGGACTAACCCGGAGACCCAGTACTTC	CASSPVLRTNPETQYF
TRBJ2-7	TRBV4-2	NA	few	TGTGCCAGCAGCCAAGATAACTCCCGGAGCTCCTACGAGCAGTACTTC	CASSQDNSRSSYEQYF
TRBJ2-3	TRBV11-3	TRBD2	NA	TGTGCCAGCAGCCTCCTTCGGGCGGGAGGTACAGATACGCAGTATTTT	CASSLLRAGGTDTQYF